The entry below gives a single TCR beta chain sequence along with its context. The antigen is undetermined. Donors were nominally healthy when sampled, though unrecorded immune exposures were likely. These data are taken from a study of cytomegalovirus exposure and HLA in healthy donors. The overall study: HLA-typed donors contributed around 82 million unique TCRs, which were held in an early data release. Study outcomes and limitations: One variant, a missense change in DCLRE1C, was linked in a later analysis to TCR beta V- and J-gene trimming.

Germline V lookup: CDR1 SGHAT, CDR2 FQDESV (reference sequence). The CDR3 is 17 residues long. Trimming removed 5 bases from V and 1 base from J, with 21 bases in between. The PCR employed 60 Vbeta primers together with 13 Jbeta primers. Data came from immunoSEQ multiplex PCR; TCRdb stores just in-frame clones and leaves some out. The table has about 210,000 clones, around 79% seen once. This chain uses TRBV11-1 with TRBJ2-7; weak D call: TRBD2 (5 bases). The sequence derives from a male donor in good health and CMV-seronegative. The sequencing input was PBMCs. The CDR3 region is CASSLPPGLVGSYEQYF. The CDR3 DNA follows: TGTGCCAGCAGCCTCCCGCCGGGGTTGGTCGGGTCCTACGAGCAGTACTTC.